This T cell receptor (beta chain) was recorded in a study of Graves' ophthalmopathy and Graves' hyperthyroidism. On the study more broadly: Peripheral blood was gathered at first diagnosis, ahead of any treatment whatsoever.

V lost 4 bases and J lost 9; bases outside the gene matches: 13. Germline V gene sequence: CDR1 SGHTA, CDR2 FQGNSA. The CDR3 spans 17 residues. This clonotype has at least ten counts. Physicians reached a diagnosis by relying on clinical symptoms, serum thyroxine, TRAb, thyroid ultrasound and orbital computed tomography. Transcripts of RNA were the source for amplifying TCR beta CDR3 regions. An opening RT-PCR round employed HTBI primers and preceded a second-round multiplex PCR. TCRdb passed the multiplex PCR reads through MiXCR, listing each CDR3 protein once. In the table there are over 500,000 distinct CDR3 sequences, about 20% of which are singletons.

This TCR was recovered from a woman in her late teens or twenties with stable Graves' hyperthyroidism. Some clones in this sample may be carry-over from other donors' samples. Material for sequencing was peripheral blood. This chain links TRBV7-2 with TRBJ1-5, with 12 bases matching TRBD1. The CDR3 region has the DNA TGTGCCAGCAGCTACCGGGGGGGACAGGGGGCGTCGCGGCCCCAGCATTTT. Protein product: CASSYRGGQGASRPQHF.